The rows below give T cell receptor beta chains drawn from one sample of a study of post-analysis software for immune sequencing data. Each CDR3 protein gets one entry after TCRdb re-called the PCR reads with MiXCR. Of roughly 600,000 distinct CDR3 sequences listed, around 44% are singletons. Sequencing input: blood. These receptor sequences come from a girl aged 10-17 years with multiple sclerosis. The CDR3 runs from the conserved cysteine through the conserved F or W. A D gene is named only where the DNA matches it firmly. Some rows mark clone size as missing; the rest say once, few, many or name a class of expanded clone.

clone_size	d_call	j_call	v_call	cdr3_nt	cdr3_aa
few	TRBD1	TRBJ2-7	TRBV20-1	TGCAGTGCTCGACCGGGACAGGGTTCCTACGAGCAGTACTTC	CSARPGQGSYEQYF
.	.	TRBJ1-4	TRBV20-1	TGCAGTGCTAGAGATGGGGAAGACAGAATTCTTAATGAAAAACTGTTTTTT	CSARDGEDRILNEKLFF
.	.	TRBJ2-7	TRBV2	TGTGCCAGTGGTGAATCGGGCAGGGAGACGGTCGCTCCGAAGCAGTACTTC	CASGESGRETVAPKQYF
.	TRBD1	TRBJ1-5	TRBV27	TGTGCCAGCAGCCAACGGCAGGGGGGACGAAGCAATCAGCCCCAGCATTTT	CASSQRQGGRSNQPQHF
few	.	TRBJ1-2	TRBV29-1	TGCAGCGTTGACCCAACAGGGCCCAGCACCTTC	CSVDPTGPSTF
.	TRBD2	TRBJ2-3	TRBV7-3	TGTGCCAGCAGCCCCGGGACTAGCGGGAGTTATACGCAGTATTTT	CASSPGTSGSYTQYF
.	.	TRBJ2-1	TRBV5-1	TGCGCCAGCAGCTTGGGGCCCCCAGACTATACCTCCTACAATGAGCAGTTCTTC	CASSLGPPDYTSYNEQFF
few	TRBD1	TRBJ2-4	TRBV4-1	TGCGCCAGCAGCCAACCCGGACGGACAGGCCTAGCCAAAAACATTCAGTACTTC	CASSQPGRTGLAKNIQYF
.	TRBD2	TRBJ2-5	TRBV5-8	TGTGCCAGCAGGCTGGGAGGGGCAGGGGAGACCCAGTACTTC	CASRLGGAGETQYF
.	TRBD2	TRBJ2-7	TRBV5-1	TGCGCCAGCAGCTCGGCGCTAGCGGGGTCCTACGAGCAGTACTTC	CASSSALAGSYEQYF
.	.	TRBJ2-1	TRBV9	TGTGCCAGCAGCGTAGCGGCCCGGTCCTACAATGAGCAGTTCTTC	CASSVAARSYNEQFF
.	.	TRBJ2-7	TRBV20-1	TGCAGTGCGATGGTCGGCTACGAGCAGTACTTC	CSAMVGYEQYF
.	TRBD2	TRBJ2-3	TRBV5-1	TGCGCCAGCAGCTTGGCTCAGCGGGAGAGCACAGATACGCAGTATTTT	CASSLAQRESTDTQYF
.	.	TRBJ1-3	TRBV12-3/TRBV12-4	TGTGCTAGCAGTTTATACCAGGGTATCTCTGGAAACACCATATATTTT	CASSLYQGISGNTIYF
.	TRBD1	TRBJ2-7	TRBV29-1	TGCAGCGTGGGGACAGTTACCTACGAGCAGTACTTC	CSVGTVTYEQYF
few	.	TRBJ2-1	TRBV12-3/TRBV12-4	TGTGCCAGCGGAGATGGGGCGGCAACCTACAATGAGCAGTTCTTC	CASGDGAATYNEQFF
few	.	TRBJ2-4	TRBV12-3/TRBV12-4	TGTGCCAGCAGTCCCTACCCCCTGACAGCAGCCAAAAACATTCAGTACTTC	CASSPYPLTAAKNIQYF
.	TRBD2	TRBJ2-7	TRBV3-1	TGTGCCAGCAGCCAAACCAGCGGGGGCCACGAGCAGTACTTC	CASSQTSGGHEQYF
few	TRBD2	TRBJ2-3	TRBV7-9	TGTGCCAGCAGCTTACCCACAGCGGGGGGGCCTCCAGATACGCAGTATTTT	CASSLPTAGGPPDTQYF
few	TRBD2	TRBJ2-3	TRBV20-1	TGCAGTGCTAGACATTCAGCGGGGGTGGGAGTAGATACGCAGTATTTT	CSARHSAGVGVDTQYF
.	.	TRBJ1-4	TRBV12-3/TRBV12-4	TGTGCCAGCAGTTTATCGCAGGGCACAAAACTGTTTTTT	CASSLSQGTKLFF
few	TRBD1	TRBJ2-7	TRBV20-1	TGCAGTGCTGGACAGGGGCCGACCTACGAGCAGTACTTC	CSAGQGPTYEQYF
.	TRBD2	TRBJ2-3	TRBV11-3	TGTGCCAGCAGCCTCCGACTAGCGGGGGCCACAGGTACGCAGTATTTT	CASSLRLAGATGTQYF
.	.	TRBJ1-2	TRBV5-1	TGCGCCAGCAGCTTGGGACGGACTTACTATGGCTACACCTTC	CASSLGRTYYGYTF
.	TRBD1	TRBJ1-2	TRBV29-1	TGCAGCGTCAGGACAGGAAGCCCACGGAACTATGGCTACACCTTC	CSVRTGSPRNYGYTF
.	.	TRBJ1-1	TRBV5-1	TGCGCCAGCAGCTTGGATGGGGTGGGGGCTGAAGCTTTCTTT	CASSLDGVGAEAFF
.	TRBD2	TRBJ2-1	TRBV12-3/TRBV12-4	TGTGCCAGCAGTTTTGAGGGAGCGGGAGAGTTCTTC	CASSFEGAGEFF
many	.	TRBJ2-7	TRBV6-1	TGTGCCAGCATCCGCGCAGGGCAGGGGCGGGACGAGCAGTACTTC	CASIRAGQGRDEQYF
few	.	TRBJ1-5	TRBV12-3/TRBV12-4	TGTGCCAGCAGGGACATTAGCAATCAGCCCCAGCATTTT	CASRDISNQPQHF
.	.	TRBJ1-2	TRBV7-2	TGTGCCAGCAGCTTAAGACAGGCGCGTGGCTACACCTTC	CASSLRQARGYTF
.	.	TRBJ2-5	TRBV7-3	TGTGCCAGCAGCCCTCCGGGCCCCAGCGAGACCCAGTACTTC	CASSPPGPSETQYF
few	.	TRBJ2-7	TRBV6-1	TGTGCCAGCAGTGAGGGAGGGGGGACACTCTTCTCCTACGAGCAGTACTTC	CASSEGGGTLFSYEQYF
.	TRBD2	TRBJ2-4	TRBV6-2/TRBV6-3	TGTGCCAGCAGGGGTTTCTTGGGACTAGCGGGAGCTTTGGCCAAAAACATTCAGTACTTC	CASRGFLGLAGALAKNIQYF
few	TRBD2	TRBJ2-1	TRBV10-3	TGTGCCATCAGGGAGACTAGCGGGAGGTCAAGCTCCTACAATGAGCAGTTCTTC	CAIRETSGRSSSYNEQFF
.	.	TRBJ2-3	TRBV20-1	TGCAGTGCTAGAGTCGTTGGGAGCACAGATACGCAGTATTTT	CSARVVGSTDTQYF
few	TRBD1	TRBJ1-1	TRBV29-1	TGCAGCGTTGACCCCAGGGACAGAAGAAGCACTGAAGCTTTCTTT	CSVDPRDRRSTEAFF
.	TRBD2	TRBJ2-1	TRBV12-3/TRBV12-4	TGTGCCAGCAAGAAAACTAGCGGGACCGGTGAGCAGTTCTTC	CASKKTSGTGEQFF
few	.	TRBJ2-5	TRBV7-2	TGTGCCAGCAGCTTAATCCAAATACAAGAGACCCAGTACTTC	CASSLIQIQETQYF
.	.	TRBJ2-7	TRBV6-1	TGTGCCAGCGGGCAGGGATTCATCTACGAGCAGTACTTC	CASGQGFIYEQYF
few	TRBD1	TRBJ2-7	TRBV4-1	TGCGCCGGCAGCCAAGAGGACAGGGGTCCCTACGAGCAGTACTTC	CAGSQEDRGPYEQYF
few	.	TRBJ2-7	TRBV7-8	TGTGCCAGCAGCTTAGGTCTGGTTTACGAGCAGTACTTC	CASSLGLVYEQYF
.	.	TRBJ2-7	TRBV6-6	TGTGCCAGCAGTCGCCCCGGTGGGGCCTACGAGGTCTACGAGCAGTACTTC	CASSRPGGAYEVYEQYF
few	.	TRBJ1-5	TRBV5-5	TGTGCCAGCAGCTTGCAATTAATCCGGGGAAGCAATCAGCCCCAGCATTTT	CASSLQLIRGSNQPQHF
.	.	TRBJ2-1	TRBV29-1	TGCAGCGTTGCTCGCGGAGAGTACAATGAGCAGTTCTTC	CSVARGEYNEQFF
.	TRBD1	TRBJ2-7	TRBV20-1	TGCAGTGCTAGTAACGGACAGGGCTCGTGGGGCGAGCAGTACTTC	CSASNGQGSWGEQYF
few	.	TRBJ1-2	TRBV4-1	TGCGCCAGCAGCCGACCCCTAAGCGAAGGGGGCTATGGCTACACCTTC	CASSRPLSEGGYGYTF
.	TRBD2	TRBJ2-3	TRBV12-3/TRBV12-4	TGTGCCAGCAGGGTAGCGGGAGCTCGGATGGCAGATATGCAGTATTTT	CASRVAGARMADMQYF
few	TRBD1	TRBJ2-7	TRBV7-2	TGTGCCAGCAGCTTGGGACAGCGGACCTACGAGCAGTACTTC	CASSLGQRTYEQYF
.	.	TRBJ1-1	TRBV12-3/TRBV12-4	TGTGCCAGCCGACCACCGAGTGGGATAACTGAAGCTTTCTTT	CASRPPSGITEAFF
.	.	TRBJ2-1	TRBV7-2	TGTGCCAGCAGCTTCTTTACGGCCTACAATGAGCAGTTCTTC	CASSFFTAYNEQFF
few	TRBD2	TRBJ2-3	TRBV11-3	TGTGCCAGCAGCCGCCAGAGGACGGGAGGGCCCTCGAATACGCAGTATTTT	CASSRQRTGGPSNTQYF